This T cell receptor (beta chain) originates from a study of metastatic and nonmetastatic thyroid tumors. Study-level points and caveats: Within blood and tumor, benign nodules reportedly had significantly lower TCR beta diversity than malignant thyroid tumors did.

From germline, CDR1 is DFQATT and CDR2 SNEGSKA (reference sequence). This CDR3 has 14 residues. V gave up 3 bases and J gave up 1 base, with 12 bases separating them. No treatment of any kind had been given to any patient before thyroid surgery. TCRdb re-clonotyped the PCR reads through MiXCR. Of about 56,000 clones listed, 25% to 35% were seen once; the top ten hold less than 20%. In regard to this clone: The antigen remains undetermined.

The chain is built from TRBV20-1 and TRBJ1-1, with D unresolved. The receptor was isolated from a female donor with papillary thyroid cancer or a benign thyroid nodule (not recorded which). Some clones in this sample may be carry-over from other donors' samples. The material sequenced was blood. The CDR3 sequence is CSASAGIWNTEAFF. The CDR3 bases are TGCAGTGCTAGTGCGGGAATTTGGAACACTGAAGCTTTCTTT.